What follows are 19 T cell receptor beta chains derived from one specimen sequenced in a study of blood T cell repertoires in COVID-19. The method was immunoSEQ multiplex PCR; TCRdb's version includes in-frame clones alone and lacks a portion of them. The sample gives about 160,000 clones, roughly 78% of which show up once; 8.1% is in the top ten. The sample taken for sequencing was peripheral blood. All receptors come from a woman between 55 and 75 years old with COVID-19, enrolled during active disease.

The DNA for the CDR3 is TGTGCCAGCAGCATCCCCTCGGGAGAGCAGTACGTC. It codes for CASSIPSGEQYV. J is TRBJ2-7 and V is TRBV7-9, with D possibly TRBD2 on 5 matching bases. Germline V lookup: CDR1 SEHNR, CDR2 FQNEAQ (reference sequence). The CDR3 is 12 residues long. V was trimmed by 5 bases and J by 7 bases, leaving 12 bases between them.

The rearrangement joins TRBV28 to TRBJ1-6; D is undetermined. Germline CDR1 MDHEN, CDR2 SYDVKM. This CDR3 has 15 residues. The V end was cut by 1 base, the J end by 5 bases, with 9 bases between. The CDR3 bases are TGTGCCAGCAGTTTATTCGGGGTCCATAATTCACCCCTCCACTTT. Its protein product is CASSLFGVHNSPLHF.

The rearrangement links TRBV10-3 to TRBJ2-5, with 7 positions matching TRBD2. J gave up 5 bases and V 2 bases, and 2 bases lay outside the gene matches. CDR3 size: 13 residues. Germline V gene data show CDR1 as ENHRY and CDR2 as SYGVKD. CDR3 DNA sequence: TGTGCCATCAGTGAGGGGGGGGAGGAGACCCAGTACTTC. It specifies CAISEGGEETQYF.

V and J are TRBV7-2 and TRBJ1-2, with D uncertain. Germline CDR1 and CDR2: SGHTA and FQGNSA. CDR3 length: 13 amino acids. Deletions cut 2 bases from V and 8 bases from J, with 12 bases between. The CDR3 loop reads CASSLTEAVGYTF. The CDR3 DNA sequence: TGTGCCAGCAGCTTAACGGAGGCCGTCGGCTACACCTTC.

CDR3 region: CASRAQGTGNTIYF. The CDR3, as DNA: TGCGCCAGCAGGGCACAGGGAACTGGAAACACCATATATTTT. The chain employs TRBV5-1 and TRBJ1-3; D possibly corresponds to TRBD1 (6 bases). Trimming pared 5 bases from V and 2 bases from J, leaving 11 bases between. Germline CDR1 reads SGHRS; CDR2 reads YFSETQ. The length of the CDR3 is 14 residues.

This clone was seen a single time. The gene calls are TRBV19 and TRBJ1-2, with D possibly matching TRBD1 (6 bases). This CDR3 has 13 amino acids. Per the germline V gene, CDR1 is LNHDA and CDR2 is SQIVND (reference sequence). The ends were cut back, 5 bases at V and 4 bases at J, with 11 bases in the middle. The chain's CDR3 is CASSSMDSYGYTF. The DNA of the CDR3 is TGTGCCAGTAGTTCCATGGACAGCTATGGCTACACCTTC.

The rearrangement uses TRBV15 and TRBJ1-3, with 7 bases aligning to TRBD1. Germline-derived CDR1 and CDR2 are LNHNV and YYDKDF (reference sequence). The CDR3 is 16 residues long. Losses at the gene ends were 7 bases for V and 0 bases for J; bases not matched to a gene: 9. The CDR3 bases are TGTGCCACCACTTCCCCCGACAGGGACTCTGGAAACACCATATATTTT. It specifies CATTSPDRDSGNTIYF.

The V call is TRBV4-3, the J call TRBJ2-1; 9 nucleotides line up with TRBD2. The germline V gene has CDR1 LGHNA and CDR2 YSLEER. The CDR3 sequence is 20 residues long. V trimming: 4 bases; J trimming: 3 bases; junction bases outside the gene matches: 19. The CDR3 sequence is CASSPAGIPFEREVYNEQFF. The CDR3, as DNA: TGCGCCAGCAGCCCAGCCGGGATCCCCTTCGAGCGGGAGGTCTACAATGAGCAGTTCTTC.

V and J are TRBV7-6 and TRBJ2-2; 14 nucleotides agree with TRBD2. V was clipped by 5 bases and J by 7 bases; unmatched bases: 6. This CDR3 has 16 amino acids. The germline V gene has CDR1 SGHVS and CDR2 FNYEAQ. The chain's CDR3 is CASSPTSGRAHGELFF. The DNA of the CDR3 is TGTGCCAGCAGCCCGACTAGCGGGAGGGCCCACGGGGAGCTGTTTTTT.

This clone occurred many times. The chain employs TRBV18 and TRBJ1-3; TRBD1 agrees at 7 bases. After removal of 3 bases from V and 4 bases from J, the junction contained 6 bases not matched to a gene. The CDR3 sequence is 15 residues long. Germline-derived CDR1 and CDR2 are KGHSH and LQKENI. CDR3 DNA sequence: TGTGCCAGCTCACCCAAGACAGGGAGAGGAAACACCATATATTTT. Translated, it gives CASSPKTGRGNTIYF.

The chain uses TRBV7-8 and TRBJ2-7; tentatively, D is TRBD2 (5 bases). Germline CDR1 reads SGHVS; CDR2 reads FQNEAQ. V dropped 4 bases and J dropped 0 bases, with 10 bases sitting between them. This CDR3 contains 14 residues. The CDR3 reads CASSWTADSYEQYF. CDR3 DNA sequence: TGTGCCAGCAGCTGGACTGCAGACTCCTACGAGCAGTACTTC.

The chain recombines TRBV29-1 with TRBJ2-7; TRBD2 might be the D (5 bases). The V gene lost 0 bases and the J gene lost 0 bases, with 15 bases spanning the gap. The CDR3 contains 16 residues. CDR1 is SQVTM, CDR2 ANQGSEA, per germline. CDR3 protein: CSVEDKGDGLSYEQYF. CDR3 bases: TGCAGCGTTGAAGATAAGGGTGACGGACTCTCCTACGAGCAGTACTTC.

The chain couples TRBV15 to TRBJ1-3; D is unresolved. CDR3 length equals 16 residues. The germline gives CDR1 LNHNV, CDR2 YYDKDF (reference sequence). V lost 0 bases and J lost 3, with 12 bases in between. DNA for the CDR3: TGTGCCACCAGCAGAGATCGGGGAATTGGTGGAAACACCATATATTTT. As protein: CATSRDRGIGGNTIYF. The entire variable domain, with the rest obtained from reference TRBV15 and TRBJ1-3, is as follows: DAMVIQNPRYQVTQFGKPVTLSCSQTLNHNVMYWYQQKSSQAPKLLFHYYDKDFNNEADTPDNFQSRRPNTSFCFLDIRSPGLGDTAMYLCATSRDRGIGGNTIYFGEGSWLTVV.

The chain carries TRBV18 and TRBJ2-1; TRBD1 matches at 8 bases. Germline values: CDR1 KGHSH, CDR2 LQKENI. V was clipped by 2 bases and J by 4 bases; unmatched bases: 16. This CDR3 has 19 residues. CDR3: CASSPGVRRGPFSYNEQFF. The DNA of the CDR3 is TGTGCCAGCTCACCAGGAGTACGCAGGGGGCCATTTTCATACAATGAGCAGTTCTTC.

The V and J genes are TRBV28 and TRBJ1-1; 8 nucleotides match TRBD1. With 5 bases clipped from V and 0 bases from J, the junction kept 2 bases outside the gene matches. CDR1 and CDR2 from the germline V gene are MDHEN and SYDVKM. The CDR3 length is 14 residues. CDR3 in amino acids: CASSSRGLNTEAFF. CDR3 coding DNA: TGTGCCAGCAGTAGCAGGGGGCTGAACACTGAAGCTTTCTTT.

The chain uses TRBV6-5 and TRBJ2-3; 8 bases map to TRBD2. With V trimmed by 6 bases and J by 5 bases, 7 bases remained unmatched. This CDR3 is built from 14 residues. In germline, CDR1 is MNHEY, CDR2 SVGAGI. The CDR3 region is CASSGGAWGDTQYF. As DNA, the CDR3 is TGTGCCAGCAGCGGGGGGGCCTGGGGAGATACGCAGTATTTT.

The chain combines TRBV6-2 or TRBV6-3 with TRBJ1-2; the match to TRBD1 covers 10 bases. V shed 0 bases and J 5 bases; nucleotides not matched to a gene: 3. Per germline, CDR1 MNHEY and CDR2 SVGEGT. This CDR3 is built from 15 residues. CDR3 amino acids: CASSYSMGQGYGYTF. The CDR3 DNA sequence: TGTGCCAGCAGTTACTCGATGGGACAGGGGTATGGCTACACCTTC.

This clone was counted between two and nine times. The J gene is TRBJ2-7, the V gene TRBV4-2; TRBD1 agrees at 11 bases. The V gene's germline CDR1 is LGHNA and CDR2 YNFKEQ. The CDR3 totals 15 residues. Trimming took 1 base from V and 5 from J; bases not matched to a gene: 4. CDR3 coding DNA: TGTGCCAGCAGCCAAGTGGGACAGGGGGGGAACGAGCAGTACTTC. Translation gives CASSQVGQGGNEQYF.

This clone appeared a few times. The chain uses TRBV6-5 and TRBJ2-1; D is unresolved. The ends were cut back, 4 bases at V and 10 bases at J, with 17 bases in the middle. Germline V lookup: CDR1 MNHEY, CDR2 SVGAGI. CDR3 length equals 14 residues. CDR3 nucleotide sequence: TGTGCCAGCAGTTCCCCGACCTTTCGGCGGGAGCAGTTCTTC. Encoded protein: CASSSPTFRREQFF.